The entry that follows covers one T cell receptor beta chain sequence. These data are taken from a study of siplizumab effects on memory and regulatory T cells. Using immunoSEQ multiplex PCR, the repertoire was profiled, and TCRdb retains in-frame clones only, with some absent. The sample records tens of thousands of clones, roughly 93% being singletons. Germline lookup yields CDR1 LGHNA and CDR2 YSLEER. V was pared by 0 bases and J by 2 bases, with 16 bases between. The CDR3 covers 17 residues. The source of this sequence is a human donor in good health. Sequencing used CD8+ T cells sorted from blood. J is TRBJ2-5 and V is TRBV4-3; D is unclear. The DNA of the CDR3 is TGCGCCAGCAGCCAAGATCTCCCCGTCACTATTCAAGAGACCCAGTACTTC. It codes for CASSQDLPVTIQETQYF.